These 7 T cell receptor beta chains were all obtained from the same sample, sequenced in a study of Tregs in tolerant kidney transplant recipients. Here immunoSEQ multiplex PCR was the method, and the copy in TCRdb shows in-frame clones only, minus some. This sample carries tens of thousands of clones, more than 85% of them seen once, and the ten largest clones take 1.5% to 2%. The nonmyeloablative bone marrow transplants came from related graft donors, with transient mixed chimerism. The sample in question was CD4+ T cells from blood (PBMCs), obtained 12 months after the transplant. The receptors were sampled from a human patient who received a combined kidney and bone marrow transplant. Among the T cells, some may be from the graft donor.

This clone was found once. CDR3 DNA: TGTGCCAGCAGCTCCCTTTCAGATACGCAGTATTTT. Translation: CASSSLSDTQYF. The rearrangement links TRBV7-3 to TRBJ2-3; unclear D gene. The V gene's germline CDR1 is SGHTA and CDR2 FQGTGA. The V end was cut by 4 bases, the J end by 4 bases, with 6 bases between. The CDR3 has 12 residues.

This chain uses TRBV2 with TRBJ1-2, with 10 bases aligning to TRBD1. CDR3 length equals 13 residues. V shed 6 bases, J shed 8 bases, and the junction held 6 bases outside the gene matches. The germline V gene encodes CDR1 SNHLY and CDR2 FYNNEI. The CDR3 loop reads CASRGQGMWGYTF. The CDR3 DNA reads TGTGCCAGCAGGGGACAGGGGATGTGGGGCTACACCTTC.

This chain connects TRBV18 to TRBJ2-2; weak D call: TRBD1 (6 bases). The V end was cut by 3 bases, the J end by 2 bases, with 10 bases between. In germline, CDR1 is KGHSH, CDR2 LQKENI. The CDR3 runs to 15 residues. CDR3 amino acids: CASSPTRGNTGELFF. The CDR3 DNA follows: TGTGCCAGCTCACCGACCAGGGGTAACACCGGGGAGCTGTTTTTT.

V and J are TRBV7-2 and TRBJ1-5, with no clear D. The germline V gene encodes CDR1 SGHTA and CDR2 FQGNSA. V lost 5 bases, J lost 3 bases, and 11 bases lay in between. The CDR3 covers 14 residues. CDR3 protein: CASSPDKYNQPQHF. The CDR3 DNA follows: TGTGCCAGCAGCCCAGATAAATACAATCAGCCCCAGCATTTT.

The count of this clone is one. V usage is TRBV7-2 and J usage is TRBJ2-7; D possibly corresponds to TRBD2 (6 bases). CDR1 and CDR2 from the germline V gene are SGHTA and FQGNSA. There are 15 residues in the CDR3. Trimming pared 3 bases from V and 1 base from J, leaving 13 bases between. CDR3 bases: TGTGCCAGCAGCTTGGTCCTAGCGCTATCCTACGAGCAGTACTTC. Protein product: CASSLVLALSYEQYF. The full variable domain, in which reference TRBV7-2 and TRBJ2-7 provide the parts outside the CDR3, is GAGVSQSPSNKVTEKGKDVELRCDPISGHTALYWYRQSLGQGLEFLIYFQGNSAPDKSGLPSDRFSAERTGGSVSTLTIQRTQQEDSAVYLCASSLVLALSYEQYFGPGTRLTVT.

This clone was seen more than once but under ten times. The chain carries TRBV4-2 and TRBJ2-3; D is uncertain. V lost 4 bases to trimming and J lost 1 base, with 3 bases between them. CDR1 is LGHNA, CDR2 YNFKEQ, per germline. The CDR3 extends over 12 amino acids. CDR3 amino acids: CASSPGTDTQYF. Here the CDR3 DNA reads TGTGCCAGCAGCCCCGGCACAGATACGCAGTATTTT.

The chain employs TRBV7-3 and TRBJ2-1, with 7 bases fitting TRBD2. The junction had 4 bases not matched to a gene; V was cut back by 2 bases and J by 3 bases. The CDR3 contains 15 residues. The germline V gene encodes CDR1 SGHTA and CDR2 FQGTGA. The CDR3 nucleotides read TGTGCCAGCAGCTTATTAACTAGCGACTACAATGAGCAGTTCTTC. Its protein product is CASSLLTSDYNEQFF.